One and the same sample provided the 2 T cell receptor beta chains below, sequenced in a study of T cells in Graves' hyperthyroidism and ophthalmopathy. Researchers amplified the TCR beta CDR3 regions from RNA transcripts. The TCR CDR3 first-round RT-PCR relied on the HTBI primer set. TCRdb reanalysed the multiplex PCR reads using MiXCR and keeps one entry per CDR3 protein. Among 610,000 or so distinct CDR3 sequences listed, roughly 50% were seen once. Specimen: peripheral blood or thyroid tissue (not recorded which). The receptors were gathered from a woman younger than 35 with Graves' hyperthyroidism.

The chain is built from TRBV5-1 and TRBJ2-7; 9 nucleotides agree with TRBD1. Germline V CDR1 and CDR2: SGHRS, YFSETQ. The CDR3 length is 15 residues. The V gene end was trimmed by 4 bases and the J gene end by 6 bases; junction bases not matched to a gene: 11. The CDR3 sequence is CASSAWAGQGFEQYF. In nucleotides, the CDR3 is TGCGCCAGCAGCGCATGGGCCGGACAGGGGTTCGAGCAGTACTTC. Together with reference TRBV5-1 and TRBJ2-7, the CDR3 gives the full variable domain: KAGVTQTPRYLIKTRGQQVTLSCSPISGHRSVSWYQQTPGQGLQFLFEYFSETQRNKGNFPGRFSGRQFSNSRSEMNVSTLELGDSALYLCASSAWAGQGFEQYFGPGTRLTVT.

This clonotype showed up many times. This chain's CDR3 is CASRETVRDEKLFF. CDR3 in DNA: TGTGCCAGCAGGGAGACAGTTCGCGATGAAAAACTGTTTTTT. This chain connects TRBV2 to TRBJ1-4; perhaps TRBD1 as D (5 bases). The CDR3 totals 14 residues. The V end lost 6 bases, the J end lost 6 bases, and 14 bases lay between the germline ends. Germline V gene lookup returns CDR1 SNHLY and CDR2 FYNNEI.